This paragraph reports one T cell receptor (beta chain). Its cognate antigen is unknown. This entry belongs to a study of type 1 and type 2 diabetes patients. Amplification started from genomic DNA. A primer set of 30 forward and 13 reverse primers amplified the CDR3. One entry per CDR3 protein results from TCRdb running MiXCR on the multiplex PCR reads. Here the sample spans under 300,000 distinct CDR3 sequences, roughly 50% being singletons. V lost 4 bases and J 6 bases, leaving 15 bases between the germline ends. CDR3 length: 15 residues. From germline, CDR1 is MGHRA and CDR2 YSYEKL. Study-wide points: In CD4+ and CD8+ T cells, type 2 diabetes diversity exceeded type 1. Some T1D-only expanded clones might appear in more T2D or control samples.

Ten milliliters of peripheral blood were drawn from each donor. J is TRBJ1-4 and V is TRBV4-1, with D perhaps matching TRBD1 (6 bases). This receptor was obtained from a man younger than 35 with type 2 diabetes. Sequencing used peripheral blood mononuclear cells (PBMCs). DNA for the CDR3: TGCGCCAGCAGCCCTGCACAGGGTGCAGATGAAAAACTGTTTTTT. This translates into CASSPAQGADEKLFF.